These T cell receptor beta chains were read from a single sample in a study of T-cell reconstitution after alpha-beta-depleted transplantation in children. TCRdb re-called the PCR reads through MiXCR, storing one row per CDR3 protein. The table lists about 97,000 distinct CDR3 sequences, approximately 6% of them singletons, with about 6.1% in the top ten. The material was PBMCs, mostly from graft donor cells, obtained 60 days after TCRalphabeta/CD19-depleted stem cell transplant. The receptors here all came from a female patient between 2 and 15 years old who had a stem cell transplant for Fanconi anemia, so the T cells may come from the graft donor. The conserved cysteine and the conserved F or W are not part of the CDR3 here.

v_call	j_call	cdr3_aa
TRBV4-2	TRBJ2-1	ASSQNLPGGSSYNEQF
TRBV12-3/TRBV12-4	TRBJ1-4	ASSSAGFATNEKLF
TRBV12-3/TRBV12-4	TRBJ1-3	ASSLAEYTIY
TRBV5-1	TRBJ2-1	ASSDDSLLIEPWYNEQF
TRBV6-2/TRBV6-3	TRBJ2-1	ASSPSNAEQF
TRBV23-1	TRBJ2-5	ASSQPVGVETQY
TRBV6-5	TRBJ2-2	ASSYRTGRAGELF
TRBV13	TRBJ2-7	ASSPGLGGSYEQY
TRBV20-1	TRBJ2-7	SAQPGDSYEQY
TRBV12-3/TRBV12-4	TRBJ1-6	ASSSREWGSPLH
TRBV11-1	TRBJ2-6	ASSTGTGIYSGANVLT
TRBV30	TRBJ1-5	AWSRGSNQPQH
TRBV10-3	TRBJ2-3	AISGVLAESTDTQY
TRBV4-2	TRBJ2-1	ASSQDWSSYNEQF
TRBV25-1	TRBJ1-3	ASSIPGTGNTIY